This TCR beta chain was found in a study of T cells after yellow fever vaccination. Across the whole study: Low-cell-number fractions were prepared with SMART-Seq v4 Ultra Low Input.

Via MiXCR, TCRdb re-called the 5' RACE reads, giving one row per CDR3 protein. The repertoire holds about 240,000 distinct CDR3 sequences, with 6.9% as singletons. General study results and limits: Overall, a small share of clonotypes was seen in both CD4 and CD8 compartments. There was a possibility that FACS-sorted repertoires contained abundant clonotypes contaminating from the bulk population.

Deletions cut 7 bases from V and 1 base from J, with 11 bases between. Germline V gene lookup returns CDR1 SQVTM and CDR2 ANQGSEA. The CDR3 covers 13 residues. This clonotype was detected many times. Its matching antigen is unknown. The clonotype was recovered from a man aged 25-40 years who received the YFV17D yellow fever vaccine. This specimen consisted of CD4+ T cells sorted from PBMCs, obtained 15 days after the yellow fever booster vaccination. This chain links TRBV29-1 with TRBJ2-1; D is possibly TRBD2 (6 bases). The CDR3, as DNA: TGCAGCGCTGTTGCGGGATCCTACAATGAGCAGTTCTTC. Translated, it gives CSAVAGSYNEQFF.